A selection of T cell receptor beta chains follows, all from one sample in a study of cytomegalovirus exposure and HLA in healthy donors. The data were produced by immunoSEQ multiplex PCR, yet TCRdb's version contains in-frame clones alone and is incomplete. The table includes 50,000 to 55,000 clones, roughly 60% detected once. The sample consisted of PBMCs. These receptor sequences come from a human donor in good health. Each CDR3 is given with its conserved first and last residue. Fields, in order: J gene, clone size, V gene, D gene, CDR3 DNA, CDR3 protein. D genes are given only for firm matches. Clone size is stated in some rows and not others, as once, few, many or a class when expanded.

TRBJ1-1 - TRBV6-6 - TGTGCCAGCAGTTACGGAATGGGCAGAAAGAACACTGAAGCTTTCTTT CASSYGMGRKNTEAFF
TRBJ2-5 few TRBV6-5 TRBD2 TGTGCCAGTAGAAGCGGGGGGCCTGCAGAGACCCAGTACTTC CASRSGGPAETQYF
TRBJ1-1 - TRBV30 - TGTGCCTGGAGGGGACACTTTAACACTGAAGCTTTCTTT CAWRGHFNTEAFF
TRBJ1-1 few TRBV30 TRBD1 TGTGCCCGGGCTCACACAGGGGTCGCTGAAGCTTTCTTT CARAHTGVAEAFF
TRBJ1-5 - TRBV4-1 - TGCGCCAGCAGCCAAGAACCAGGACTCAATCAGCCCCAGCATTTT CASSQEPGLNQPQHF
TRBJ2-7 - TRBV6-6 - TGTGCCAGCAGGGGTTTGCGGGATATCTCCTACGAGCAGTACTTC CASRGLRDISYEQYF
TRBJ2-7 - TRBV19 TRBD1 TGTGCCAGTAGTCACACGCCGGGACAGGGGGCCTACGAGCAGTACTTC CASSHTPGQGAYEQYF
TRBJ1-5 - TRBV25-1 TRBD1 TGTGCCAGCAGTCCGGGACAGGGTTTCTCTCAGCCCCAGCATTTT CASSPGQGFSQPQHF
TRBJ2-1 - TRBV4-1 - TGCGCCAGCAGCCTACGGTCCTACAATGAGCAGTTCTTC CASSLRSYNEQFF
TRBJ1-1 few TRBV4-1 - TGCGCCAGCAGCCAACGAGGGTGGGTAAAAGGAGAAGCTTTCTTT CASSQRGWVKGEAFF
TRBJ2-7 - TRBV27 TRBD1 TGTGCCAGCAGTACGAGGACAGGCTACTACGAGCAGTACTTC CASSTRTGYYEQYF
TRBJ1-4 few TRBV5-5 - TGTGCCAGCAGCTTGAGGGGTACTGATAATGAAAAACTGTTTTTT CASSLRGTDNEKLFF
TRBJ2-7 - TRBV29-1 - TGCAGCGGGGGAGACATGTACGAGCAGTACTTC CSGGDMYEQYF
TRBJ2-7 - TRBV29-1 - TGCAGCGCCAGCGGGGACGACAGGGGTTCCTACGAGCAGTACTTC CSASGDDRGSYEQYF
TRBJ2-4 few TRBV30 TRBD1 TGTGCCTGGAGTACAGGGGTCAAAAACATTCAGTACTTC CAWSTGVKNIQYF